A selection of T cell receptor beta chains follows, all from one sample in a study of blood T cell repertoires in COVID-19. The repertoire was sequenced with immunoSEQ multiplex PCR; TCRdb's copy has only in-frame clones and lacks some. The sample consists of about 470,000 clones, 87% of them appearing once. Source material: PBMCs or T cells enriched from blood (not recorded which). Every receptor here comes from a woman aged 18-35 years who had recovered from COVID-19. Each CDR3 is given with its conserved first and last residue. Fields, in order: D gene, clone size, CDR3 length, V gene, J gene, CDR3 protein, CDR3 DNA. The D gene is left open where the match is weak. Clone sizes are given selectively: once, few, many, or a class where the clone is expanded.

>TRBD1|-|16|TRBV4-2|TRBJ1-6
CASSQDGQVPGSPLHF
TGTGCCAGCAGCCAAGACGGACAGGTTCCTGGTTCACCCCTCCACTTT
>TRBD1|-|15|TRBV3-1/TRBV3-2|TRBJ1-3
CASSGQAVYGNTIYF
TGTGCCAGCAGTGGACAGGCCGTCTATGGAAACACCATATATTTT
>TRBD1|-|17|TRBV2|TRBJ1-5
CASSPNTGTGKNQPQHF
TGTGCCAGCAGTCCCAATACCGGGACAGGGAAAAATCAGCCCCAGCATTTT
>-|-|16|TRBV28|TRBJ1-1
CASSLAGTSGGGQAFF
TGTGCCAGCAGTTTAGCAGGGACATCAGGCGGAGGTCAAGCTTTCTTT
>TRBD2|-|16|TRBV4-1|TRBJ2-1
CASSLVAGALYNEQFF
TGCGCCAGCAGCCTGGTAGCGGGGGCCCTCTACAATGAGCAGTTCTTC
>-|-|15|TRBV5-1|TRBJ1-1
CASSPHLQENTEAFF
TGCGCCAGCAGCCCCCACCTACAGGAGAACACTGAAGCTTTCTTT
>TRBD2|few|15|TRBV19|TRBJ2-2
CASSIRGTSAGELFF
TGTGCCAGTAGTATAAGGGGGACTAGCGCCGGGGAGCTGTTTTTT
>-|-|14|TRBV6-5|TRBJ1-5
CASSSGTNDGQKHF
TGTGCCAGCAGTTCTGGGACAAACGATGGGCAAAAGCATTTT
>-|-|15|TRBV2|TRBJ1-2
CASISTGVGNYGYTF
TGTGCCAGCATTTCCACGGGTGTCGGAAACTATGGCTACACCTTC
>TRBD1|-|15|TRBV29-1|TRBJ1-1
CSVEDRGDLSTEAFF
TGCAGCGTTGAAGACAGGGGGGATTTGAGCACTGAAGCTTTCTTT
>-|-|12|TRBV12-3/TRBV12-4|TRBJ1-2
CASSPPGYGYTF
TGTGCCAGCAGCCCCCCAGGGTATGGCTACACCTTC
>-|-|15|TRBV3-1/TRBV3-2|TRBJ1-1
CASSHMGGDLPEAFF
TGTGCCAGCAGCCATATGGGGGGGGACCTTCCTGAAGCTTTCTTT
>TRBD1|-|17|TRBV5-1|TRBJ1-2
CASSLDGTGSQFRGYTF
TGCGCCAGCAGCTTGGATGGGACAGGGTCACAGTTCCGTGGCTACACCTTC
>-|once|14|TRBV7-2|TRBJ2-3
CASSLGLGTDTQYF
TGTGCCAGCAGCTTGGGACTCGGCACAGATACGCAGTATTTT
>-|-|16|TRBV6-4|TRBJ1-1
CASSEVSGRTEGEAFF
TGTGCCAGCAGTGAAGTTAGCGGGAGGACAGAGGGTGAAGCTTTCTTT
>TRBD1|-|15|TRBV5-4|TRBJ2-7
CASSTSGTVLYEQYF
TGTGCCAGCAGCACCTCCGGGACAGTCCTGTACGAGCAGTACTTC
>-|once|14|TRBV10-1|TRBJ2-3
CASSWDLNTDTQYF
TGCGCCAGCAGTTGGGACTTAAACACAGATACGCAGTATTTT
>-|-|13|TRBV27|TRBJ1-2
CASSPRRDYGYTF
TGTGCCAGCAGCCCTCGCAGGGACTATGGCTACACCTTC
>-|-|12|TRBV12-3/TRBV12-4|TRBJ2-5
CASSSGRPTQYF
TGTGCCAGCAGCTCGGGTCGTCCGACCCAGTACTTC
>TRBD1|few|17|TRBV7-9|TRBJ1-2
CASSLGGGQGANYGYTF
TGTGCCAGCAGCTTAGGAGGGGGGCAGGGGGCTAACTATGGCTACACCTTC
>TRBD1|once|12|TRBV29-1|TRBJ1-1
CSARTGHTEAFF
TGCAGCGCCCGGACAGGGCACACTGAAGCTTTCTTT
>-|-|15|TRBV27|TRBJ1-2
CASSSPGKGGYGYTF
TGTGCCAGCAGTTCGCCCGGGAAGGGAGGCTATGGCTACACCTTC
>-|-|14|TRBV9|TRBJ1-4
CASSGGATNEKLFF
TGTGCCAGCAGCGGAGGAGCAACTAATGAAAAACTGTTTTTT
>-|-|13|TRBV2|TRBJ1-2
CASGSFRGSQYTF
TGTGCCAGCGGTTCCTTTAGGGGATCCCAATACACCTTC
>-|-|13|TRBV6-1|TRBJ2-7
CASSERSPYEQYF
TGTGCCAGCAGTGAACGGTCCCCCTACGAGCAGTACTTC
>-|once|14|TRBV2|TRBJ2-3
CASRAVRSTDTQYF
TGTGCCAGCAGGGCCGTCAGGAGCACAGATACGCAGTATTTT
>-|-|13|TRBV18|TRBJ1-2
CASSQRAGVGYTF
TGTGCCAGCTCACAGCGGGCCGGGGTCGGCTACACCTTC
>TRBD1|-|15|TRBV24-1|TRBJ1-2
CATSPDVGTGDGYTF
TGTGCCACCAGCCCGGATGTGGGGACAGGGGATGGCTACACCTTC
>-|few|11|TRBV28|TRBJ2-1
CASLGVDEQFF
TGTGCCAGCCTGGGAGTGGATGAGCAGTTCTTC
>-|-|16|TRBV7-9|TRBJ2-5
CASSLGQGLLQETQYF
TGTGCCAGCAGCTTAGGGCAGGGGTTATTGCAAGAGACCCAGTACTTC
>-|once|15|TRBV20-1|TRBJ2-2
CSASERRFSTGELFF
TGCAGTGCTAGTGAAAGGAGGTTTAGCACCGGGGAGCTGTTTTTT
>-|-|15|TRBV2|TRBJ1-1
CASSEYSLMNTEAFF
TGTGCCAGCAGTGAATACAGCTTAATGAACACTGAAGCTTTCTTT
>TRBD1|-|15|TRBV10-3|TRBJ1-1
CAISDRTGGRDEAFF
TGTGCCATCAGTGATCGGACAGGGGGACGGGATGAAGCTTTCTTT
>-|-|13|TRBV2|TRBJ1-6
CASSEGANSPLHF
TGTGCCAGCAGTGAAGGTGCGAATTCACCCCTCCACTTT
>-|-|13|TRBV6-4|TRBJ2-1
CASSDSSPGEQFF
TGTGCCAGCAGTGACTCGAGTCCGGGTGAGCAGTTCTTC
>-|-|15|TRBV6-1|TRBJ1-5
CASSEAKTGNQPQHF
TGTGCCAGCAGTGAAGCTAAGACAGGCAATCAGCCCCAGCATTTT
>-|-|12|TRBV30|TRBJ1-1
CAWSVGRGGAFF
TGTGCCTGGAGTGTAGGGCGGGGGGGAGCTTTCTTT
>TRBD1|few|14|TRBV5-1|TRBJ1-5
CASSLGTGAQPQHF
TGCGCCAGCAGCTTGGGGACAGGGGCTCAGCCCCAGCATTTT
>TRBD1|-|17|TRBV4-1|TRBJ1-6
CASSQDPWTGENSPLHF
TGCGCCAGCAGCCAAGATCCCTGGACAGGGGAGAATTCACCCCTCCACTTT
>TRBD1|-|16|TRBV5-4|TRBJ2-1
CASSPRQGSTYNEQFF
TGTGCCAGCAGCCCCCGACAGGGGTCAACGTACAATGAGCAGTTCTTC
>-|-|15|TRBV6-4|TRBJ1-2
CASREQGGGVYGYTF
TGTGCCAGCAGAGAACAGGGAGGGGGGGTCTATGGCTACACCTTC
>-|few|15|TRBV4-2|TRBJ2-7
CASSQQAGAAYEQYF
TGTGCCAGCAGCCAACAAGCGGGTGCCGCCTACGAGCAGTACTTC
>TRBD1|-|14|TRBV2|TRBJ1-1
CASSELVTGVSAFF
TGTGCCAGCAGTGAACTGGTAACAGGGGTGTCAGCTTTCTTT
>TRBD2|-|15|TRBV2|TRBJ2-5
CASSVAGGGHETQYF
TGTGCCAGCAGTGTGGCGGGGGGGGGACACGAGACCCAGTACTTC
>-|-|15|TRBV30|TRBJ1-4
CAWSVLAKGVGKLFF
TGTGCCTGGAGTGTATTGGCAAAGGGGGTCGGAAAACTGTTTTTT
>TRBD1|-|16|TRBV24-1|TRBJ2-5
CATSTTDRDLGETQYF
TGTGCCACCAGTACAACGGACAGGGACCTCGGGGAGACCCAGTACTTC
>TRBD1|-|14|TRBV7-9|TRBJ1-5
CASSLTGEGQPQHF
TGTGCCAGCAGCCTAACAGGGGAAGGTCAGCCCCAGCATTTT
>-|-|17|TRBV19|TRBJ2-3
CASSATPITGNRDTQYF
TGTGCCAGTAGTGCAACGCCGATTACAGGGAATCGGGATACGCAGTATTTT